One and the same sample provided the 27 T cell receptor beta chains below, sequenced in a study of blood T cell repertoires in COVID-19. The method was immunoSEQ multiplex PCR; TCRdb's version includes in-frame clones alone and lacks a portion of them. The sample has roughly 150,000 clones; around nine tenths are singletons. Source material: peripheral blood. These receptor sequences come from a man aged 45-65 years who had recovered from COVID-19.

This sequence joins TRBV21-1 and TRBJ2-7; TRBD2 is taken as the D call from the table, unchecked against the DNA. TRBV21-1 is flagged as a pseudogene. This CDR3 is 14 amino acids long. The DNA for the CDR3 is TGTGCCAGCAGCAATGAGCCACCCTCCTACGAGCAGTACTTC. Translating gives CASSNEPPSYEQYF.

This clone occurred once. The CDR3 sequence: CASRPTSVTVETQYF. DNA of the CDR3: TGTGCCAGCAGACCCACTAGCGTGACAGTGGAGACCCAGTACTTC. V is TRBV2 and J is TRBJ2-5; TRBD2 aligns across 7 bases. From germline, CDR1 is SNHLY and CDR2 FYNNEI. V dropped 6 bases and J dropped 5; count of bases not matched to a gene: 12. The CDR3 contains 15 residues.

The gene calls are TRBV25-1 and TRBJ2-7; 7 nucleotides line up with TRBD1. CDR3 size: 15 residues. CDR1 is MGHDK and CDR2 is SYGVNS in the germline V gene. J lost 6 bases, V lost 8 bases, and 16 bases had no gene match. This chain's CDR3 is CASLPRGRIVGEQYV. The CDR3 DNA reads TGTGCCAGCCTTCCTAGGGGGCGGATCGTCGGCGAGCAGTACGTC.

CDR3 nucleotides: TGTGCCAGCAGTACCCCTCCTAACTACGAGCAGTACTTC. Its translation: CASSTPPNYEQYF. This chain connects TRBV27 to TRBJ2-7; no firm D call. V was clipped by 5 bases and J by 3 bases, with 11 bases between them. This CDR3 has 13 residues. CDR1 is MNHEY, CDR2 SMNVEV, per germline (reference sequence).

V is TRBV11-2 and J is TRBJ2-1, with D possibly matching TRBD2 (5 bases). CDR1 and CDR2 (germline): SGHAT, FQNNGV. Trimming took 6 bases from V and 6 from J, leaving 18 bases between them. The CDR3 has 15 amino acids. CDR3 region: CASRTPRGPPNEQFF. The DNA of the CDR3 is TGTGCCAGCAGGACCCCGCGAGGGCCCCCCAATGAGCAGTTCTTC.

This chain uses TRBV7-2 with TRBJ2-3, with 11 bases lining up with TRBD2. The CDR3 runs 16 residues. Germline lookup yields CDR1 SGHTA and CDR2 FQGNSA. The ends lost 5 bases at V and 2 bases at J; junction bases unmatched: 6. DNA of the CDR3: TGTGCCAGCAGCGCCCCACTAGCGGGAGTCACAGATACGCAGTATTTT. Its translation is CASSAPLAGVTDTQYF. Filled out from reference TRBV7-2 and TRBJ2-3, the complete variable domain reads GAGVSQSPSNKVTEKGKDVELRCDPISGHTALYWYRQSLGQGLEFLIYFQGNSAPDKSGLPSDRFSAERTGGSVSTLTIQRTQQEDSAVYLCASSAPLAGVTDTQYFGPGTRLTVL.

The CDR3 sequence is CASSWARDGGLAPQHF. CDR3 in DNA: TGTGCCAGCAGCTGGGCCCGGGACGGGGGATTAGCACCCCAGCATTTT. This sequence joins TRBV5-6 and TRBJ1-5; weak D call: TRBD1 (5 bases). Looked up from germline, CDR1 is SGHDT and CDR2 is YYEEEE. This CDR3 spans 16 amino acids. V lost 3 bases and J 10 bases, leaving 23 bases between the germline ends.

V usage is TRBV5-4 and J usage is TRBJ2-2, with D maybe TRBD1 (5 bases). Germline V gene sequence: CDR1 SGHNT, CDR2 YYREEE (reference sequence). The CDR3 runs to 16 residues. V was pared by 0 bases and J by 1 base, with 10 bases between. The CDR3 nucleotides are TGTGCCAGCAGCTTGGACGGACACTGGAACACCGGGGAGCTGTTTTTT. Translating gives CASSLDGHWNTGELFF.

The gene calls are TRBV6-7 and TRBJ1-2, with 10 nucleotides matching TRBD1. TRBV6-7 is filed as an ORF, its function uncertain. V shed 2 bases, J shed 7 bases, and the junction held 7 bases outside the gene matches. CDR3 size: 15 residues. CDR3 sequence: CASSYGDRGWVGYTF. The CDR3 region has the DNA TGTGCCAGCAGTTACGGGGACAGGGGTTGGGTTGGCTACACCTTC.

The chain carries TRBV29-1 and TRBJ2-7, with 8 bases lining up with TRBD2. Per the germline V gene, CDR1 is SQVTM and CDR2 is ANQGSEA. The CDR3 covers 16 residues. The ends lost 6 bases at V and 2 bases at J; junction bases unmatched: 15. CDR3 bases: TGCAGCGTCTCCGGGGTTGGAGCGGGGGCCCCCTACGAGCAGTACTTC. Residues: CSVSGVGAGAPYEQYF.

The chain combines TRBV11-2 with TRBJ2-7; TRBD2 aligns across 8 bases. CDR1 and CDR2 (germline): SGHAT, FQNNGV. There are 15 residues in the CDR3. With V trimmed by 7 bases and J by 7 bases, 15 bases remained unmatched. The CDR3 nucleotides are TGTGCCAGCACTCGCGCGGGGGGATTATACGAGGAGCAGTACTTC. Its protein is CASTRAGGLYEEQYF.

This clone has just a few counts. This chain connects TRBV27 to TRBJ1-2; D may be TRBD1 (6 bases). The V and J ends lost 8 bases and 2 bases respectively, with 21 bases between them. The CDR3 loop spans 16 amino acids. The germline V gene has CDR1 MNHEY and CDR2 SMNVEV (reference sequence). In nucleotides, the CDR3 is TGTGCCAGCTCGTCGGTAATGACAGGCGGAAACTATGGCTACACCTTC. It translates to CASSSVMTGGNYGYTF.

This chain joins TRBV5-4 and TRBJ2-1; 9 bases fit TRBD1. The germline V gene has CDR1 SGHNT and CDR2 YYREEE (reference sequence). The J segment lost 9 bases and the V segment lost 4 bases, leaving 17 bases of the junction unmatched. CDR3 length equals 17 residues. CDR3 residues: CASSRASGTGLGIEQFF. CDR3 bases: TGTGCCAGCAGCCGAGCATCCGGGACAGGGCTGGGGATTGAGCAGTTCTTC.

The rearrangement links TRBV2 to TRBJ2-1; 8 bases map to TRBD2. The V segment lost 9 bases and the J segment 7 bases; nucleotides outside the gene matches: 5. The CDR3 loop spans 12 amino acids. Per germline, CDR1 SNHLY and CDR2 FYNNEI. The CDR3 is CARSAGVNEQFF. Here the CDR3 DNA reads TGTGCCAGATCAGCGGGAGTAAATGAGCAGTTCTTC.

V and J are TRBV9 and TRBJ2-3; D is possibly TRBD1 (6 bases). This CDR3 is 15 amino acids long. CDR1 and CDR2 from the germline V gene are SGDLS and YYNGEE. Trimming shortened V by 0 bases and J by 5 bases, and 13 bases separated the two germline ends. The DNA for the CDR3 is TGTGCCAGCAGCGTAGGGCAGGGGCCGAGAGATACGCAGTATTTT. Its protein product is CASSVGQGPRDTQYF.

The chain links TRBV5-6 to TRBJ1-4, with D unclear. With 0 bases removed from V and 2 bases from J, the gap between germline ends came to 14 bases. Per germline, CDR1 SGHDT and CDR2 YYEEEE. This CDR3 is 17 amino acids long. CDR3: CASSLEGPRRTNEKLFF. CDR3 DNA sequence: TGTGCCAGCAGCTTGGAGGGCCCGAGGAGGACTAATGAAAAACTGTTTTTT.

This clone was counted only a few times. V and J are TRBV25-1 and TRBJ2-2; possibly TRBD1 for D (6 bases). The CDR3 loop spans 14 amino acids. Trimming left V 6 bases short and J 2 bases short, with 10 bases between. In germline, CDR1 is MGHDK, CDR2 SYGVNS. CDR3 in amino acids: CASSPDSNTGELFF. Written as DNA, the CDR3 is TGTGCCAGCAGCCCGGACAGCAACACCGGGGAGCTGTTTTTT.

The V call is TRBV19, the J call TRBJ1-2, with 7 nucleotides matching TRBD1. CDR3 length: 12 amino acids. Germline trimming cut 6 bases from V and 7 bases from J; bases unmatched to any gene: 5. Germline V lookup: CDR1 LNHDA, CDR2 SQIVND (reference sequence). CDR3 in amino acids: CASSYRGRGYTF. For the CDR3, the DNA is TGTGCCAGTAGCTACAGGGGACGTGGCTACACCTTC.

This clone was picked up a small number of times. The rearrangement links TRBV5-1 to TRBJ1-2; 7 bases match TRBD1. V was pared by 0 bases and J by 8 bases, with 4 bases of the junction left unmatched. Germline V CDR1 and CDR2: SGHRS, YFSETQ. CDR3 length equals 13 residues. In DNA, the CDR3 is TGCGCCAGCAGCTTGGGAGGGGGCGAAGGCTACACCTTC. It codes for CASSLGGGEGYTF.

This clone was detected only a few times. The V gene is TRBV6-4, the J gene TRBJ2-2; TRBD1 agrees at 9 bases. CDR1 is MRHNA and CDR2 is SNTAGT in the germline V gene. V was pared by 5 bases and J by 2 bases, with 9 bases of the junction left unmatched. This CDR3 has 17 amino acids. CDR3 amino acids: CASSRAGTGSNTGELFF. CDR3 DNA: TGTGCCAGCAGTCGGGCCGGGACAGGGTCTAACACCGGGGAGCTGTTTTTT.

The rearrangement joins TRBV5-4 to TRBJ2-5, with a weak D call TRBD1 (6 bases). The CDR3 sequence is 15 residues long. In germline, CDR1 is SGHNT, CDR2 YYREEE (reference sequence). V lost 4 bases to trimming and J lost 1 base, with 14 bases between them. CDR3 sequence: CASSMFTGLQETQYF. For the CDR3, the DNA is TGTGCCAGCAGCATGTTCACAGGGCTCCAAGAGACCCAGTACTTC.

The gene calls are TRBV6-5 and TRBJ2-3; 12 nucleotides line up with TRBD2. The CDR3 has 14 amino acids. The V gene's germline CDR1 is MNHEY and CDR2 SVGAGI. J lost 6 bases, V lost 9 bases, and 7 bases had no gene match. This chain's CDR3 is CASKRLAGADTQYF. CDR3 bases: TGTGCCAGTAAGAGACTAGCGGGGGCGGATACGCAGTATTTT.

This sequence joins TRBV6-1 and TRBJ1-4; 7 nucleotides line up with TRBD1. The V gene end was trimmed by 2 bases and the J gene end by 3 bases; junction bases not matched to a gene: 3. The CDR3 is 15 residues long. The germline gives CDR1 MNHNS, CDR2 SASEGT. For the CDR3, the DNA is TGTGCCAGCAGTGAACAGGGGGATCCTAATGAAAAACTGTTTTTT. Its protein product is CASSEQGDPNEKLFF.

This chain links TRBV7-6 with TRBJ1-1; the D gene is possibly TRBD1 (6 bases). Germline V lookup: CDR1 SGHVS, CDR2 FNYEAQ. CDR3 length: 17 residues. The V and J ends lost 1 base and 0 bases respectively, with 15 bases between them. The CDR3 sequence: CASSLGSTGGMNTEAFF. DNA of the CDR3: TGTGCCAGCAGCTTAGGCTCTACGGGGGGCATGAACACTGAAGCTTTCTTT. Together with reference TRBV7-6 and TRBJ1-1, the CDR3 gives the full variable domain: GAGVSQSPRYKVTKRGQDVALRCDPISGHVSLYWYRQALGQGPEFLTYFNYEAQQDKSGLPNDRFSAERPEGSISTLTIQRTEQRDSAMYRCASSLGSTGGMNTEAFFGQGTRLTVV.

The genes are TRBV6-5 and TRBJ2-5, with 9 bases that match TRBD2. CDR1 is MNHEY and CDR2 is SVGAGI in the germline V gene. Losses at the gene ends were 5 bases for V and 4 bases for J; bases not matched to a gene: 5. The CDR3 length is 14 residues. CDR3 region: CASSKSSGGETQYF. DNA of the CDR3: TGTGCCAGCAGTAAAAGTAGCGGGGGAGAGACCCAGTACTTC.

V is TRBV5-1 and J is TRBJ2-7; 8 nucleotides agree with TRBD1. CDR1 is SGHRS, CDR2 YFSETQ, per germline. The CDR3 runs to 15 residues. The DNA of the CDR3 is TGCGCAGATAAGGCCCCAGGGGGCGAATTCTACGAGCAGTACTTC. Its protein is CADKAPGGEFYEQYF.

CDR3 sequence reads: CASSPTSGFSYNEQFF. In nucleotides, the CDR3 is TGTGCCAGCAGCCCGACTAGCGGGTTCTCCTACAATGAGCAGTTCTTC. V is TRBV7-8 and J is TRBJ2-1, with 10 bases identical to TRBD2. Germline V CDR1 and CDR2: SGHVS, FQNEAQ. The V gene end was trimmed by 5 bases and the J gene end by 0 bases; junction bases not matched to a gene: 4. CDR3 length: 16 amino acids.